One sample yielded the 8 T cell receptor beta chains listed below, sequenced in a study of blood T cell repertoires in COVID-19. The table came from immunoSEQ multiplex PCR; TCRdb's copy has only in-frame clones and leaves some out. The table records fewer than 350,000 clones, approximately 87% of them present only once. Sequencing input: peripheral blood. All receptors come from a woman between 45 and 65 years old who had recovered from COVID-19.

The rearrangement uses TRBV19 and TRBJ2-3; 9 bases match TRBD1. The germline CDR1 and CDR2 sequences are LNHDA and SQIVND (reference sequence). V shed 10 bases and J 4 bases; nucleotides not matched to a gene: 12. This CDR3 comprises 15 residues. CDR3: CATRRGTGYPDTQYF. The CDR3 DNA sequence: TGTGCCACCCGCCGCGGGACAGGGTACCCAGATACGCAGTATTTT.

The rearrangement joins TRBV6-5 to TRBJ2-5; D is uncertain. This CDR3 is 15 amino acids long. CDR1 MNHEY and CDR2 SVGAGI come from the germline V gene. Trimming shortened V by 2 bases and J by 5 bases, and 15 bases separated the two germline ends. DNA for the CDR3: TGTGCCAGCAGTTACCAACGGGTGAGAGGCGAGACCCAGTACTTC. Protein sequence: CASSYQRVRGETQYF.

A remark on this clone: This sample also contains other DNA sequences that code for the same CDR3. The V and J genes are TRBV6-2 or TRBV6-3 and TRBJ1-5; a weak D match, TRBD1 (5 bases). Trimming shortened V by 2 bases and J by 5 bases, and 10 bases separated the two germline ends. The CDR3 has 14 residues. The germline gives CDR1 MNHEY, CDR2 SVGEGT. CDR3 coding DNA: TGTGCCAGCAGTTACGGCCAGGGCTATCAGCCCCAGCATTTT. It yields the protein CASSYGQGYQPQHF.

This chain joins TRBV5-1 and TRBJ1-1, with TRBD1 matching over 7 bases. Unmatched junction bases numbered 6, after V lost 4 bases and J lost 0 bases. Germline CDR1 and CDR2: SGHRS and YFSETQ. The length of the CDR3 is 15 residues. The CDR3 DNA follows: TGCGCCAGCAGCACCGCGACAGGGCTGAACACTGAAGCTTTCTTT. Its translation is CASSTATGLNTEAFF.

The V call is TRBV13, the J call TRBJ2-3; D remains ambiguous. The V and J ends lost 0 bases and 6 bases respectively, with 10 bases between them. This CDR3 has 14 residues. Germline CDR1 PRHDT, CDR2 FYEKMQ (reference sequence). The CDR3 DNA reads TGTGCCAGCAGCTTAGGGGTACCCGGGGATACGCAGTATTTT. It encodes CASSLGVPGDTQYF.

The chain recombines TRBV28 with TRBJ2-7, with TRBD2 matching over 9 bases. The trim removed 2 bases at V and 2 bases at J, leaving 4 bases unmatched. The CDR3 contains 15 residues. Germline CDR1 MDHEN, CDR2 SYDVKM. The CDR3 sequence: CASSLAASGTYEQYF. CDR3 DNA: TGTGCCAGCAGTTTAGCGGCTAGCGGGACCTACGAGCAGTACTTC.

About this clone itself: The sample has other DNA sequences that encode this CDR3 too. V usage is TRBV29-1 and J usage is TRBJ2-5; tentative D call: TRBD1 (5 bases). The CDR3 spans 12 residues. Germline values: CDR1 SQVTM, CDR2 ANQGSEA. With 4 bases removed from V and 5 bases from J, the gap between germline ends came to 11 bases. DNA of the CDR3: TGCAGCGTTGGCAGGGCAGGGGAGACCCAGTACTTC. Its translation: CSVGRAGETQYF.

There are a few counts of this clone. Other DNA sequences in this sample translate to the same CDR3. The chain is built from TRBV19 and TRBJ1-1; TRBD1 matches at 7 bases. Per the germline V gene, CDR1 is LNHDA and CDR2 is SQIVND (reference sequence). V lost 5 bases to trimming and J lost 3 bases; unmatched junction nucleotides: 3. CDR3 length: 13 amino acids. The CDR3: CASSSTGDTEAFF. CDR3 DNA: TGTGCCAGTAGTTCTACAGGGGACACTGAAGCTTTCTTT.